This is a list of T cell receptor beta chains from one sample in a study of cytomegalovirus exposure and HLA in healthy donors. Measured with immunoSEQ multiplex PCR; TCRdb has only the in-frame clones, and not every one. The repertoire has 83,000 or so clones, around 79% of them found once; the top ten carry roughly 14%. The sample taken for sequencing was PBMCs. Receptor source: a woman aged 40 to 49 in good health and CMV-seropositive. Each CDR3 is given without its conserved first and last residue. D genes are given only for firm matches. Size is stated for part of the rows, as once, few or many counts, or as a class when the clone is expanded.

abundance: NA; v_gene: TRBV6-1; d_gene: NA; j_gene: TRBJ1-1; CDR3aa: AVRTPPTEAF
abundance: NA; v_gene: TRBV2; d_gene: NA; j_gene: TRBJ1-1; CDR3aa: ASMVGTWPSHEAF
abundance: NA; v_gene: TRBV15; d_gene: NA; j_gene: TRBJ1-6; CDR3aa: ATSTPGRGNSPLH
abundance: NA; v_gene: TRBV7-8; d_gene: TRBD2; j_gene: TRBJ2-7; CDR3aa: ASSYRGLARGNYEQY
abundance: NA; v_gene: TRBV25-1; d_gene: TRBD1; j_gene: TRBJ2-7; CDR3aa: ASRDRAYEQY
abundance: NA; v_gene: TRBV10-3; d_gene: TRBD1; j_gene: TRBJ1-1; CDR3aa: AISVDRVDTEAF
abundance: NA; v_gene: TRBV6-1; d_gene: TRBD1; j_gene: TRBJ1-2; CDR3aa: ASRTAGTGIYGYT
abundance: NA; v_gene: TRBV29-1; d_gene: NA; j_gene: TRBJ1-1; CDR3aa: SVAPRGALPEAF
abundance: NA; v_gene: TRBV11-1; d_gene: NA; j_gene: TRBJ2-3; CDR3aa: ASSLGSSTDTQY
abundance: NA; v_gene: TRBV30; d_gene: TRBD1; j_gene: TRBJ1-5; CDR3aa: AWSILRTGAGNQPQH
abundance: NA; v_gene: TRBV27; d_gene: TRBD1; j_gene: TRBJ2-1; CDR3aa: ASSADRTWNEQF
abundance: NA; v_gene: TRBV29-1; d_gene: NA; j_gene: TRBJ1-1; CDR3aa: SVEGGRNTEAF
abundance: once; v_gene: TRBV28; d_gene: NA; j_gene: TRBJ2-7; CDR3aa: ASSIPGAMSYEQY
abundance: NA; v_gene: TRBV28; d_gene: NA; j_gene: TRBJ1-5; CDR3aa: ASSLYRESHQPQH
abundance: NA; v_gene: TRBV27; d_gene: NA; j_gene: TRBJ2-1; CDR3aa: ASSTGLGSYNEQF
abundance: NA; v_gene: TRBV28; d_gene: NA; j_gene: TRBJ2-7; CDR3aa: ASTRRTYEQY
abundance: NA; v_gene: TRBV27; d_gene: NA; j_gene: TRBJ1-1; CDR3aa: ASTRRGGNTEAF
abundance: NA; v_gene: TRBV6-6; d_gene: NA; j_gene: TRBJ1-2; CDR3aa: ASSYYKRDFYGYT
abundance: NA; v_gene: TRBV4-2; d_gene: NA; j_gene: TRBJ1-1; CDR3aa: ASSQDGLQNTEAF
abundance: NA; v_gene: TRBV5-1; d_gene: TRBD1; j_gene: TRBJ2-7; CDR3aa: ASSPGTGNEQY